This T cell receptor beta chain stems from a study of T cell repertoires in aging, cancer and after chemotherapy. The overall study: Patients with glioblastoma brain tumors were sampled before and after temozolomide-based therapy.

TCR beta rearrangements were amplified from peripheral blood genomic DNA. Rearranged V-D-J TRB sequences were amplified with a mixed TRB-A/B primer pool. MiXCR, run by TCRdb on the multiplex PCR reads, gives a single entry per CDR3 protein. There are around 3,000 distinct CDR3 sequences in the sample; 28% occur only once, and 8.9% lies in the top ten. CDR1 is LNHDA and CDR2 is SQIVND in the germline V gene (reference sequence). V was clipped by 3 bases and J by 6 bases; unmatched bases: 8. The CDR3 runs 15 residues. This TCR was recovered from a human donor with a solid tumor. The source material was blood. The chain has TRBV19 and TRBJ2-7; 10 nucleotides match TRBD1. DNA of the CDR3: TGTGCCAGTAGTATCTCCGGGACAGGGGCGGGCGAGCAGTACTTC. Protein sequence: CASSISGTGAGEQYF.